This is a list of T cell receptor beta chains from one sample in a study of blood T cell repertoires in COVID-19. Sequencing was performed with immunoSEQ multiplex PCR; in TCRdb, only in-frame clones are kept and a portion is missing. The profile shows under 250,000 clones, over 60% of them singletons. Sequenced sample: peripheral blood. These receptors originate from a woman in her 70s with acute or convalescent COVID-19. Each CDR3 is given with its conserved first and last residue. The D gene is left open where the match is weak. Clone size, where shown, is once, few, many, or a class for clones that have expanded.

j_call,d_call,v_call,clone_size,cdr3_aa,cdr3_nt
TRBJ2-2,TRBD1,TRBV28,.,CASSLRQGARRGAGELFF,TGTGCCAGCAGTTTACGGCAGGGGGCCCGCCGTGGCGCCGGGGAGCTGTTTTTT
TRBJ2-3,.,TRBV9,.,CASSISSVPSTDTQYF,TGTGCCAGCAGCATATCTAGCGTCCCTAGCACAGATACGCAGTATTTT
TRBJ2-3,TRBD2,TRBV5-1,.,CASRHGLAPDTQYF,TGCGCCAGCAGACACGGACTAGCGCCAGATACGCAGTATTTT
TRBJ2-5,.,TRBV30,.,CASMNWIGETQYF,TGTGCCTCTATGAACTGGATCGGGGAGACCCAGTACTTC
TRBJ1-1,.,TRBV11-2,.,CASSLMGQNTEAFF,TGTGCCAGCAGCCTTATGGGACAGAACACTGAAGCTTTCTTT
TRBJ1-6,.,TRBV6-1,.,CASSEGGASPLHF,TGTGCCAGCAGTGAGGGTGGAGCTTCACCCCTCCACTTT
TRBJ2-7,TRBD1,TRBV10-3,.,CAIGTGEQQYF,TGTGCCATCGGGACAGGAGAGCAGCAGTACTTC
TRBJ2-5,TRBD2,TRBV11-2,.,CASSLTFSGSPETQYF,TGTGCCAGCAGCCTAACCTTTAGCGGGAGCCCCGAGACCCAGTACTTC
TRBJ2-2,.,TRBV28,.,CASSLPQAGIIGELFF,TGTGCCAGCAGTTTACCCCAGGCAGGGATTATCGGGGAGCTGTTTTTT
TRBJ1-6,TRBD1,TRBV5-8,.,CASSFRTGNNSPLHF,TGTGCCAGCAGCTTTAGGACAGGGAATAATTCACCCCTCCACTTT
TRBJ2-3,.,TRBV18,.,CASSTAGWGTDTQYF,TGTGCCAGCTCAACCGCAGGGTGGGGCACAGATACGCAGTATTTT
TRBJ1-6,.,TRBV6-1,few,CASSEARGTHNSPLHF,TGTGCCAGCAGTGAAGCTAGGGGAACCCATAATTCACCCCTCCACTTT
TRBJ1-1,.,TRBV5-5,few,CASSLAGTSNEAFF,TGTGCCAGCAGCTTAGCCGGGACATCAAATGAAGCTTTCTTT
TRBJ2-7,TRBD2,TRBV27,.,CASSLVVAGGPYEQYF,TGTGCCAGCAGTTTAGTGGTAGCGGGAGGCCCCTACGAGCAGTACTTC